These 23 T cell receptor beta chains were all obtained from the same sample, sequenced in a study of T cell repertoires in aging, cancer and after chemotherapy. Rearranged V-D-J TRB sequences were amplified with a mixed TRB-A/B primer pool. TCRdb re-called the multiplex PCR reads with MiXCR, one entry per CDR3 protein. The sample lists some 11,000 distinct CDR3 sequences, roughly 45% occurring once. Peripheral blood genomic DNA, not sorted cells or RNA, was the template. The material sequenced was blood. These receptors were obtained from a human donor in good health.

J is TRBJ2-7 and V is TRBV6-5, with 9 nucleotides matching TRBD1. CDR3 length: 16 residues. The germline V gene encodes CDR1 MNHEY and CDR2 SVGAGI. J was trimmed by 6 bases and V by 6 bases; bases with no gene match: 15. The CDR3 DNA reads as TGTGCCAGCAGACCAAGCCGGGGACAGGGTTTTTCCGAGCAGTACTTC. Encoded protein: CASRPSRGQGFSEQYF.

The CDR3 coding sequence is TGTGCCAGCAGCTTAGGGGGGGCTAGCGGGGGTTACGAGCAGTACTTC. This gives the protein CASSLGGASGGYEQYF. The chain links TRBV7-2 to TRBJ2-7; 10 nucleotides match TRBD2. Germline CDR1 is SGHTA and CDR2 is FQGNSA. The CDR3 is 16 amino acids. The V segment lost 1 base and the J segment 4 bases; nucleotides outside the gene matches: 7.

This clonotype was detected only a few times. This chain uses TRBV7-2 with TRBJ2-3; no reliable D call. The germline V gene encodes CDR1 SGHTA and CDR2 FQGNSA. V was cut by 1 base and J by 7 bases, with 6 bases left in between. This CDR3 has 12 residues. The CDR3: CASSLVGYTQYF. The CDR3 nucleotides are TGTGCCAGCAGCTTAGTTGGATATACGCAGTATTTT. Supplemented by reference TRBV7-2 and TRBJ2-3, the full variable domain reads GAGVSQSPSNKVTEKGKDVELRCDPISGHTALYWYRQSLGQGLEFLIYFQGNSAPDKSGLPSDRFSAERTGGSVSTLTIQRTQQEDSAVYLCASSLVGYTQYFGPGTRLTVL.

This chain connects TRBV6-6 to TRBJ2-4; the D gene is possibly TRBD1 (7 bases). This CDR3 region has 13 residues. Trimming took 6 bases from V and 9 from J, leaving 15 bases between them. CDR1 and CDR2 (germline): MNHNY, SVGAGI (reference sequence). In DNA form, the CDR3 reads TGTGCCAGCAGCCCAGACAGGGAGGTCATTCAGTACTTC. Protein sequence: CASSPDREVIQYF.

The genes are TRBV20-1 and TRBJ2-3; TRBD2 matches at 8 bases. Germline V lookup: CDR1 DFQATT, CDR2 SNEGSKA (reference sequence). V trimming: 1 base; J trimming: 0 bases; junction bases outside the gene matches: 9. The CDR3 has 17 residues. In DNA form, the CDR3 reads TGCAGTGCTAGAGTTGTAACTAGCGGATTAAGCACAGATACGCAGTATTTT. This encodes CSARVVTSGLSTDTQYF.

This clonotype was found a few times. This chain uses TRBV6-1 with TRBJ1-2; no definite D call. Germline values: CDR1 MNHNS, CDR2 SASEGT. With 5 bases removed from V and 2 bases from J, the gap between germline ends came to 9 bases. This CDR3 has 13 residues. In nucleotides, the CDR3 is TGTGCCAGCAGTTACGCCCTAAACTATGGCTACACCTTC. This encodes CASSYALNYGYTF.

This clonotype occurred a few times. V usage is TRBV7-2 and J usage is TRBJ2-1; possibly TRBD1 or TRBD2 for D (6 bases each). The V end lost 5 bases, the J end lost 3 bases, and 14 bases lay between the germline ends. Germline CDR1 is SGHTA and CDR2 is FQGNSA. This CDR3 is 15 amino acids long. For the CDR3, the DNA is TGTGCCAGCAGCCCCCCGGGGGCTTACTACAATGAGCAGTTCTTC. Residues: CASSPPGAYYNEQFF.

This clonotype was seen just once. The genes are TRBV28 and TRBJ2-7; unclear D gene. The CDR3 is 13 amino acids. Germline-derived CDR1 and CDR2 are MDHEN and SYDVKM. V was pared by 3 bases and J by 0 bases, with 6 bases between. Here the CDR3 reads CASSFGDSYEQYF. DNA for the CDR3: TGTGCCAGCAGTTTTGGGGACTCCTACGAGCAGTACTTC.

The V call is TRBV30, the J call TRBJ2-1; D uncertain. CDR3 length: 12 residues. V was cut by 2 bases and J by 11 bases, with 13 bases left in between. Germline V lookup: CDR1 GTSNPN, CDR2 SVGIG (reference sequence). The CDR3 is CAWSHQTSQQFF. As DNA, the CDR3 is TGTGCCTGGAGTCACCAGACCTCACAGCAGTTCTTC.

This clonotype was seen only once. The V call is TRBV14, the J call TRBJ1-3; TRBD1 matches at 7 bases. Germline V CDR1 and CDR2: SGHDN, FVKESK. This CDR3 has 16 residues. Germline trimming cut 5 bases from V and 0 bases from J; bases unmatched to any gene: 7. The CDR3 protein is CASSYGTASSGNTIYF. In DNA form, the CDR3 reads TGTGCCAGCAGCTACGGGACAGCTAGCTCTGGAAACACCATATATTTT.

The rearrangement joins TRBV11-3 to TRBJ2-5, with 12 bases lining up with TRBD2. V gave up 1 base and J gave up 12 bases; unmatched junction bases: 12. The V gene's germline CDR1 is SGHNT and CDR2 YENEEA. The CDR3 covers 16 residues. The CDR3 reads CASSLASGLAGPPEYF. The CDR3 DNA reads as TGTGCCAGCAGCTTAGCATCCGGACTAGCGGGACCGCCGGAGTACTTC.

The CDR3 here is CASSTGKISGANVLTF. CDR3 sequence (DNA): TGTGCCAGCAGTACAGGGAAGATCTCTGGGGCCAACGTCCTGACTTTC. The chain uses TRBV12-3 or TRBV12-4 and TRBJ2-6, with D possibly TRBD1 on 6 matching bases. Trimming left V 5 bases short and J 0 bases short, with 11 bases between. This CDR3 spans 16 amino acids.

This clonotype was observed a few times. This rearrangement joins TRBV30 to TRBJ1-5; 8 nucleotides align to TRBD1. This CDR3 comprises 14 residues. J gave up 11 bases and V 3 bases, and 12 bases lay outside the gene matches. Germline-derived CDR1 and CDR2 are GTSNPN and SVGIG (reference sequence). CDR3 residues: CAWRAGGSSGAQHF. As DNA, the CDR3 is TGTGCCTGGAGGGCAGGGGGCTCGAGTGGGGCCCAGCATTTT.

The chain has TRBV28 and TRBJ2-3; the D gene is possibly TRBD1 (5 bases). The germline V gene encodes CDR1 MDHEN and CDR2 SYDVKM. CDR3 length: 15 amino acids. V was pared by 9 bases and J by 3 bases, with 19 bases between. The CDR3 loop is CASRMTPGPTDTQYF. DNA of the CDR3: TGTGCCAGTAGAATGACCCCAGGGCCAACAGATACGCAGTATTTT.

The CDR3 DNA reads as TGTGCCTGGGGAACTGGGGGCTACACCTTC. Translating it yields CAWGTGGYTF. This rearrangement joins TRBV30 to TRBJ1-2, with unresolved D. Deletions cut 5 bases from V and 8 bases from J, with 9 bases between. There are 10 residues in the CDR3. Germline loops: CDR1 GTSNPN, CDR2 SVGIG (reference sequence).

The chain links TRBV7-3 to TRBJ2-2; 12 nucleotides align to TRBD2. J gave up 4 bases and V 5 bases, and 5 bases lay outside the gene matches. This CDR3 spans 16 amino acids. The germline gives CDR1 SGHTA, CDR2 FQGTGA. The CDR3: CASSLRTSGTTGELFF. The CDR3 DNA is TGTGCCAGCAGCCTGCGGACTAGCGGGACCACCGGGGAGCTGTTTTTT. Using reference TRBV7-3 and TRBJ2-2 for the parts outside the CDR3, the full variable domain is GAGVSQTPSNKVTEKGKYVELRCDPISGHTALYWYRQSLGQGPEFLIYFQGTGAADDSGLPNDRFFAVRPEGSVSTLKIQRTERGDSAVYLCASSLRTSGTTGELFFGEGSRLTVL.

The gene calls are TRBV6-6 and TRBJ2-6, with D possibly matching TRBD1 (6 bases). CDR3 length: 18 amino acids. Trimming took off 5 bases at V and 0 bases at J, with 17 bases between the two ends. Germline assignment: CDR1 MNHNY and CDR2 SVGAGI (reference sequence). CDR3: CASSEALRTVSGANVLTF. The CDR3 DNA is TGTGCCAGCAGTGAAGCCCTACGGACAGTCTCTGGGGCCAACGTCCTGACTTTC.

This clonotype was detected only a few times. One junction end disagrees with the germline gene, perhaps due to a read error. The chain uses TRBV7-6 and TRBJ2-1, with D possibly matching TRBD1 (7 bases). Germline V gene sequence: CDR1 SGHVS, CDR2 FNYEAQ. CDR3 length: 16 amino acids. The CDR3 DNA reads as TGTGCCAGCAGCTTGTGGGGGGACAGCTCCTACAATGAGCGGTTCTTC. This encodes CASSLWGDSSYNERFF.

The V gene is TRBV30, the J gene TRBJ1-2; unclear D gene. CDR1 and CDR2 from the germline V gene are GTSNPN and SVGIG (reference sequence). V was shortened by 1 base and J by 4 bases, with 13 bases between the two germline ends. The CDR3 length is 14 residues. This CDR3 is CAWSDAQSAYGYTF. CDR3 bases: TGTGCCTGGAGTGATGCCCAGAGCGCCTATGGCTACACCTTC.

The chain has TRBV10-2 and TRBJ2-2, with 9 nucleotides matching TRBD1. The CDR3 has 16 amino acids. Germline CDR1 reads WSHSY; CDR2 reads SAAADI. With 2 bases clipped from V and 3 bases from J, the junction kept 4 bases outside the gene matches. CDR3 sequence reads: CASSEGQGLYTGELFF. The CDR3 nucleotides are TGCGCCAGCAGTGAGGGACAGGGGTTATACACCGGGGAGCTGTTTTTT.

The chain uses TRBV27 and TRBJ1-2, with 7 bases identical to TRBD1. V trimming: 8 bases; J trimming: 4 bases; junction bases outside the gene matches: 10. The CDR3 has 14 amino acids. CDR1 and CDR2 from the germline V gene are MNHEY and SMNVEV (reference sequence). As DNA, the CDR3 is TGTGCCAGCGGAGTAAGGGGGCGCGGCTATGGCTACACCTTC. The encoded protein is CASGVRGRGYGYTF.

J is TRBJ1-6 and V is TRBV19; a weak D match, TRBD1 (6 bases). Germline CDR1 LNHDA, CDR2 SQIVND (reference sequence). The V and J ends lost 3 bases and 3 bases respectively, with 9 bases between them. This CDR3 is built from 15 residues. This CDR3 reads CASSMGQGYNSPLHF. The CDR3 DNA follows: TGTGCCAGTAGTATGGGACAAGGCTATAATTCACCCCTCCACTTT.

This clonotype was observed a few times. The V and J genes are TRBV27 and TRBJ1-2; the D gene is possibly TRBD1 (5 bases). CDR3 length equals 15 residues. Trimming stripped 4 bases from V and 2 bases from J, with 14 bases between. Germline values: CDR1 MNHEY, CDR2 SMNVEV (reference sequence). CDR3 bases: TGTGCCAGCAGTTCTTGGACAATTGGGAACTATGGCTACACCTTC. The encoded protein is CASSSWTIGNYGYTF.